The source of this TCR beta chain is a study of neurological immune-mediated disorders. General study points: While HTLV-1-associated myelopathy showed the greatest TCR clonal expansion, multiple sclerosis showed the least, falling below healthy controls.

The germline CDR1 and CDR2 sequences are SGHRS and YFSETQ. Trimming shortened V by 0 bases and J by 7 bases, and 11 bases separated the two germline ends. The CDR3 has 15 residues. The team produced cDNA through 5'RACE using 10-nucleotide random UMIs. TCRdb analysed the 5' RACE reads with MiXCR anew, one entry per CDR3 protein. The sample lists fewer than 60,000 distinct CDR3 sequences, 10% occurring once. This clonotype was seen many times. The target antigen is unknown. This chain links TRBV5-1 with TRBJ1-6; D is ambiguous. The sample taken for sequencing was PBMCs. This receptor was identified in a man aged 65-85 years with HTLV-1-associated myelopathy (HAM/TSP). The CDR3 DNA is TGCGCCAGCAGCTTGGCCCAGAGCGGAAATTCACCCCTCCACTTT. Residues: CASSLAQSGNSPLHF. Supplemented by reference TRBV5-1 and TRBJ1-6, the full variable domain reads KAGVTQTPRYLIKTRGQQVTLSCSPISGHRSVSWYQQTPGQGLQFLFEYFSETQRNKGNFPGRFSGRQFSNSRSEMNVSTLELGDSALYLCASSLAQSGNSPLHFGNGTRLTVT.